This TCR beta chain emerged from a study of CD8+CD57+ T cells in acquired aplastic anemia. About the research overall: Mean yield of DNA from sorted CD4+ and CD8+ cells was roughly 3.1 ug. Study-level points and caveats: Controls and patients did not differ significantly in CD8+ Simpson's diversity.

Between the trimmed V and J ends, which lost 5 bases and 2 bases, there was a span of 6 bases. The CDR3 loop spans 11 amino acids. In germline, CDR1 is DFQATT, CDR2 SNEGSKA (reference sequence). Genomic DNA, serving as template, underwent TCR beta VDJ and CDR3 profiling. MiXCR, applied by TCRdb to the reads, yields one record per CDR3 protein. The sample lists around 430,000 distinct CDR3 sequences; roughly 34% were seen once. Individuals selected for sequencing had exhibited CD8+CD57+ cell expansion on flow cytometry. Note on this clonotype: Its matching antigen is unknown.

V gene TRBV20-1 combines with J gene TRBJ2-5; unclear D gene. The sequenced material came from sorted CD4+, CD8+, or CD8+CD57+ T cells (not recorded which) from PBMCs. The source is a human donor with aplastic anemia. CDR3 region: CSAQPQETQYF. CDR3 in DNA: TGCAGTGCTCAGCCTCAAGAGACCCAGTACTTC.